In this sample, the clone carrying this T cell receptor beta chain turned up a few times. The sample is drawn from a study of human T cells and chemical hapten exposure. The wider study: Minor pooled library volume differences mainly drove per-sample TCR yield variation.

The authors extracted total RNA from unfractionated whole blood. The CDR3 contains 15 residues. The V gene lost 3 bases and the J gene lost 3 bases, with 11 bases spanning the gap. Germline assignment: CDR1 MDHEN and CDR2 SYDVKM. Each CDR3 protein gets one entry after TCRdb re-called the 5' RACE reads with MiXCR. The data contain 110,000 or so distinct CDR3 sequences, roughly 18% of them singletons. The receptor comes from a human donor in good health. This chain joins TRBV28 and TRBJ1-4; D gene ambiguous. The CDR3 coding sequence is TGTGCCAGCAGTTTTATCGGGCCGGCTAATGAAAAACTGTTTTTT. It is translated as CASSFIGPANEKLFF.